This entry lists 24 T cell receptor beta chains sequenced from one sample in a study of spatial heterogeneity in lung cancer. Findings of the study overall: Tumor mutation count correlated with how many alpha and beta TCRs expanded intratumorally.

The time point is: sample taken at primary tumor resection. These receptors have no identified antigens. MiXCR was run by TCRdb on the 5' RACE reads, yielding one entry per CDR3 protein. The table records about 13,000 distinct CDR3 sequences, about 4.6% of them present only once. Sequences were derived from lung tumor tissue, sampled at surgery. The receptor source for this set is a male donor with early-stage non-small cell lung cancer.

In this sample, this clonotype turned up many times. This beta chain is a stray sequence in a library constructed for alpha chains; its clone size is not meaningful. The gene calls are TRBV27 and TRBJ1-2; maybe TRBD1 (5 bases). V lost 5 bases and J lost 2, with 12 bases in between. This CDR3 region has 14 residues. Germline V lookup: CDR1 MNHEY, CDR2 SMNVEV (reference sequence). CDR3 amino acids: CASSPGTVNYGYTF. CDR3 DNA: TGTGCCAGCAGTCCAGGGACGGTCAACTATGGCTACACCTTC.

This clonotype was recorded at least ten times. This beta chain is an off-target read within a library intended for alpha chains, so its frequency means little. The rearrangement uses TRBV6-6 and TRBJ1-2; 8 bases are shared with TRBD1. CDR1 is MNHNY, CDR2 SVGAGI, per germline (reference sequence). V lost 5 bases, J lost 0 bases, and 5 bases stayed unmatched. The CDR3 length is 15 residues. This CDR3 reads CASSPRTGTNYGYTF. The CDR3 DNA follows: TGTGCCAGCAGTCCCCGGACAGGGACTAACTATGGCTACACCTTC.

Concerning this clonotype: Found in a library prepared for alpha chains, this beta chain is an off-target read, and its abundance has little meaning. The rearrangement links TRBV6-5 to TRBJ2-5; maybe TRBD1 (5 bases). Looked up from germline, CDR1 is MNHEY and CDR2 is SVGAGI. Trimming removed 2 bases from V and 5 bases from J, with 24 bases in between. The CDR3 contains 18 residues. CDR3 nucleotide sequence: TGTGCCAGCAGTTACGGTTTAGGGGTTAGTCGAAAATCGGAGACCCAGTACTTC. It yields the protein CASSYGLGVSRKSETQYF.

This clonotype was seen ten or more times. Because the library targeted alpha chains, this beta chain is an off-target read whose size means little. The J gene is TRBJ2-3, the V gene TRBV20-1, with D tentatively TRBD2 (7 bases). The CDR3 spans 15 residues. The germline gives CDR1 DFQATT, CDR2 SNEGSKA (reference sequence). Trimming shortened V by 3 bases and J by 6 bases, and 19 bases separated the two germline ends. The CDR3 bases are TGCAGTGCTAGTCTCGGGGGGCCTGGGGCGGATACGCAGTATTTT. Translating gives CSASLGGPGADTQYF.

This clonotype was observed many times. This beta chain is off target for a library built for alpha chains, so its abundance means little. V and J are TRBV4-1 and TRBJ1-2, with 8 bases lining up with TRBD1. V trimming: 4 bases; J trimming: 3 bases; junction bases outside the gene matches: 4. The CDR3 runs to 14 residues. Germline CDR1 reads MGHRA; CDR2 reads YSYEKL. This chain's CDR3 is CASSRTGFDYGYTF. The CDR3 DNA reads TGCGCCAGCAGCCGGACAGGGTTTGACTATGGCTACACCTTC.

There are many counts of this clonotype. This beta chain is a stray read from a library made for alpha chains; its abundance is not meaningful. V and J are TRBV28 and TRBJ2-4, with D unresolved. The CDR3 totals 13 residues. Looked up from germline, CDR1 is MDHEN and CDR2 is SYDVKM. V was clipped by 5 bases and J by 0 bases, with 5 bases between them. The CDR3 region is CASSVLAKNIQYF. Written as DNA, the CDR3 is TGTGCCAGCAGTGTACTAGCCAAAAACATTCAGTACTTC.

This clonotype was observed a handful of times. Being off target in a library aimed at alpha chains, this beta chain has a size of little meaning. The rearrangement links TRBV20-1 to TRBJ1-1; possible D gene TRBD1, 5 bases. Germline lookup yields CDR1 DFQATT and CDR2 SNEGSKA (reference sequence). CDR3 length: 16 residues. Between the trimmed V and J ends, which lost 5 bases and 0 bases, there was a span of 19 bases. Written as DNA, the CDR3 is TGCAGTGCTGCCCGTGGGGGGGGAGTAATGAACACTGAAGCTTTCTTT. Its translation is CSAARGGGVMNTEAFF.

In its sample, this clonotype is medium-sized. This beta chain is a stray sequence in a library constructed for alpha chains; its clone size is not meaningful. The chain carries TRBV6-5 and TRBJ2-5; TRBD1 or TRBD2 may be the D gene (5 bases each). Deletions cut 6 bases from V and 10 bases from J, with 21 bases between. Germline CDR1 MNHEY, CDR2 SVGAGI. The CDR3 runs 14 residues. In DNA form, the CDR3 reads TGTGCCAGCAGGGACTCTCCGGGGCCCCATGACCAGTACTTC. Translating gives CASRDSPGPHDQYF.

On this clonotype itself: As an off-target read in a library built for alpha chains, this beta chain has a frequency of little significance. The chain links TRBV6-1 to TRBJ1-4; 7 nucleotides match TRBD1. Germline V gives CDR1 MNHNS, CDR2 SASEGT. The CDR3 has 14 amino acids. V lost 5 bases, J lost 4 bases, and 4 bases stayed unmatched. CDR3 nucleotides: TGTGCCAGCAGTCGGACAGGCGTTAATGAAAAACTGTTTTTT. Protein sequence: CASSRTGVNEKLFF.

At least ten counts were recorded for this clonotype. The library was designed around alpha chains, so this beta chain is a stray read whose abundance carries little weight. The V call is TRBV11-2, the J call TRBJ2-7, with 7 bases fitting TRBD1. With V trimmed by 4 bases and J by 1 base, 4 bases remained unmatched. From germline, CDR1 is SGHAT and CDR2 FQNNGV. The CDR3 runs 14 residues. CDR3 sequence: CASSSTGISYEQYF. The CDR3 coding sequence is TGTGCCAGCAGCTCGACAGGGATTTCCTACGAGCAGTACTTC.

By frequency in the sample, this clonotype is medium-sized (0.01 to 0.1%). Within a library made for alpha chains, this beta chain is off target, and its count is uninformative. The genes are TRBV6-5 and TRBJ2-1, with D possibly TRBD1 on 6 matching bases. The CDR3 covers 11 residues. Between the trimmed V and J ends, which lost 5 bases and 11 bases, there was a span of 10 bases. Per the germline V gene, CDR1 is MNHEY and CDR2 is SVGAGI. CDR3 sequence: CASSGGSQQFF. CDR3 nucleotides: TGTGCCAGCAGTGGGGGCAGCCAGCAGTTCTTC.

This clonotype was seen ten or more times. This beta chain represents an off-target read in a library built for alpha chains; its size is of limited meaning. This chain joins TRBV6-6 and TRBJ2-7, with no clear D. This CDR3 spans 14 amino acids. The germline V gene has CDR1 MNHNY and CDR2 SVGAGI (reference sequence). Trimming removed 2 bases at V and 0 bases at J, with 8 bases between. The CDR3 coding sequence is TGTGCCAGCAGTTACGGACCGAGCTCCTACGAGCAGTACTTC. Its protein is CASSYGPSSYEQYF.

This clonotype showed up many times. Within a library made for alpha chains, this beta chain is off target, and its count is uninformative. The V and J genes are TRBV10-3 and TRBJ1-1; TRBD1 might be the D (6 bases). Germline CDR1 and CDR2: ENHRY and SYGVKD. Trimming pared 7 bases from V and 8 bases from J, leaving 17 bases between. CDR3 size: 13 residues. In DNA, the CDR3 is TGTGCCATCAAGACAGGAGGCCCGCAGGAAGCTTTCTTT. Translation: CAIKTGGPQEAFF.

This clonotype showed up many times. With the library built for alpha chains, this beta chain is off target and its frequency is not meaningful. V usage is TRBV5-4 and J usage is TRBJ2-5, with 7 bases matching TRBD1. This CDR3 comprises 15 residues. Germline V gene sequence: CDR1 SGHNT, CDR2 YYREEE (reference sequence). The V segment lost 4 bases and the J segment 2 bases; nucleotides outside the gene matches: 8. The CDR3 protein is CASSPDRAQQETQYF. The CDR3 DNA follows: TGTGCCAGCAGCCCAGACAGGGCACAGCAAGAGACCCAGTACTTC.

A word on this clonotype: A library prepared for alpha chains yielded this beta chain as an off-target read; its size is of little meaning. The chain is built from TRBV18 and TRBJ2-7; 7 bases map to TRBD1. Trimming cost V 6 bases and J 3 bases; bases outside gene matches: 5. Germline CDR1 is KGHSH and CDR2 is LQKENI. The length of the CDR3 is 13 residues. This chain's CDR3 is CASSLGTDYEQYF. CDR3 sequence (DNA): TGTGCCAGCTCGCTCGGGACAGACTACGAGCAGTACTTC.

Details on this clonotype: Since it is a stray read in a library aimed at alpha chains, this beta chain has a size that is not meaningful. The V call is TRBV29-1, the J call TRBJ2-7; 11 positions match TRBD1. Germline trimming cut 6 bases from V and 1 base from J; bases unmatched to any gene: 5. There are 14 residues in the CDR3. CDR1 is SQVTM, CDR2 ANQGSEA, per germline. CDR3 in amino acids: CSVAGTGGSYEQYF. The CDR3 coding sequence is TGCAGCGTGGCAGGGACAGGGGGATCCTACGAGCAGTACTTC.

This clonotype was observed at least ten times. With the library built for alpha chains, this beta chain is off target and its frequency is not meaningful. This rearrangement joins TRBV20-1 to TRBJ1-5; D not certain. Germline CDR1 and CDR2: DFQATT and SNEGSKA (reference sequence). The CDR3 is made up of 12 amino acids. V lost 3 bases and J lost 10, with 13 bases in between. Here the CDR3 DNA reads TGCAGTGCTAGGGTTGGACCCCTACCCCAGCATTTT. It codes for CSARVGPLPQHF.

As concerns this clonotype: The library was built for alpha chains, so this beta chain is an off-target read and its size means little. The chain uses TRBV20-1 and TRBJ1-1; D gene uncertain. This CDR3 spans 11 amino acids. The germline CDR1 and CDR2 sequences are DFQATT and SNEGSKA (reference sequence). V lost 5 bases, J lost 5 bases, and 9 bases lay in between. CDR3 loop: CSAYRGTEAFF. In nucleotides, the CDR3 is TGCAGTGCTTATAGAGGGACTGAAGCTTTCTTT.

This clonotype was seen ten or more times. This beta chain is a stray read from a library made for alpha chains; its abundance is not meaningful. This sequence joins TRBV28 and TRBJ1-5, with D possibly matching TRBD1 (6 bases). Germline V gene lookup returns CDR1 MDHEN and CDR2 SYDVKM. V lost 6 bases and J lost 6, with 12 bases in between. The CDR3 spans 13 residues. CDR3 in DNA: TGTGCCAGCAGGGGGACAAGCTCTCAGCCCCAGCATTTT. It yields the protein CASRGTSSQPQHF. Looking up the rest from reference TRBV28 and TRBJ1-5 gives the full variable domain: DVKVTQSSRYLVKRTGEKVFLECVQDMDHENMFWYRQDPGLGLRLIYFSYDVKMKEKGDIPEGYSVSREKKERFSLILESASTNQTSMYLCASRGTSSQPQHFGDGTRLSIL.

The table lists this clonotype with a few counts. This beta chain is an unintended read in a library built for alpha chains; its size means little. The V and J genes are TRBV7-2 and TRBJ2-5, with D hard to call. Germline-derived CDR1 and CDR2 are SGHTA and FQGNSA. The CDR3 is made up of 14 amino acids. The V end lost 5 bases, the J end lost 4 bases, and 14 bases lay between the germline ends. The CDR3: CASSRLVAGETQYF. The CDR3 DNA sequence: TGTGCCAGCAGCCGTCTGGTAGCCGGAGAGACCCAGTACTTC.

About this clonotype itself: This beta chain is a stray read from a library made for alpha chains; its abundance is not meaningful. The rearrangement links TRBV28 to TRBJ2-3, with D perhaps given as TRBD1 or TRBD2 (5 bases each). V lost 3 bases, J lost 5 bases, and 30 bases lay in between. CDR3 size: 20 residues. Germline values: CDR1 MDHEN, CDR2 SYDVKM. Written as DNA, the CDR3 is TGTGCCAGCAGTTTTTTTGTAGAAATCGTGAGGGACCCCGCTCAAGATACGCAGTATTTT. The encoded protein is CASSFFVEIVRDPAQDTQYF.

The table lists this clonotype with many counts. This beta chain is an off-target read within a library intended for alpha chains, so its frequency means little. V and J are TRBV5-1 and TRBJ2-3, with TRBD1 matching 7 bases. The CDR3 is 13 residues long. V dropped 6 bases and J dropped 2; count of bases not matched to a gene: 3. Germline V lookup: CDR1 SGHRS, CDR2 YFSETQ. CDR3 loop: CASMGQHTDTQYF. The CDR3 coding sequence is TGCGCCAGCATGGGACAGCACACAGATACGCAGTATTTT.

The table lists this clonotype with many counts. Since it is a stray read in a library aimed at alpha chains, this beta chain has a size that is not meaningful. V is TRBV11-3 and J is TRBJ2-2, with TRBD1 identical over 9 bases. CDR3 length equals 15 residues. J was trimmed by 7 bases and V by 5 bases; bases with no gene match: 8. CDR1 is SGHNT, CDR2 YENEEA, per germline. CDR3 amino acids: CASSPGDRAGGELFF. In nucleotides, the CDR3 is TGTGCCAGCAGCCCAGGGGACAGGGCTGGCGGGGAGCTGTTTTTT.

This clonotype was seen at least ten times. This beta chain lies outside the target of a library built for alpha chains; its clone size means little. The V call is TRBV5-4, the J call TRBJ1-1; D unclear. This CDR3 spans 15 amino acids. Germline CDR1 SGHNT, CDR2 YYREEE (reference sequence). V gave up 0 bases and J gave up 5 bases, with 14 bases separating them. The CDR3 bases are TGTGCCAGCAGCTTGGGGGCGGGAGGGAGGACTGAAGCTTTCTTT. It specifies CASSLGAGGRTEAFF.